Below are 2 T cell receptor beta chains sequenced from a single sample in a study of vaccination and CD4 T cells after COVID-19. Sequencing of DNA taken from cultured CD4+ T cells relied on the Oncomine TCR Beta short-read assay. One entry per CDR3 protein results from TCRdb running MiXCR on the PCR reads. The sample has roughly 4,500 distinct CDR3 sequences; roughly 21% are singletons. The antigens these receptors bind are not known. Specified treatment: roughly 11-day PBMC culture with coronavirus spike peptide pools or control peptides (ViraFEST assay). Input material: CD4+ T cells from blood, cultured in vitro. These receptors came from a human donor who had recovered from COVID-19.

This clonotype was observed a handful of times. The chain has TRBV19 and TRBJ1-3, with D perhaps matching TRBD1 (6 bases). Trimming cost V 6 bases and J 3 bases, with 21 bases left between them. Per the germline V gene, CDR1 is LNHDA and CDR2 is SQIVND (reference sequence). This CDR3 spans 17 amino acids. The CDR3 DNA reads as TGTGCCAGTAGCCTAAATCCTCAGGGGCTCGGTGGAAACACCATATATTTT. Translating gives CASSLNPQGLGGNTIYF.

This sequence joins TRBV14 and TRBJ1-6; D might be TRBD1 (6 bases). Germline CDR1 reads SGHDN; CDR2 reads FVKESK. The length of the CDR3 is 17 residues. V lost 0 bases and J 5 bases, leaving 14 bases between the germline ends. The CDR3, as DNA: TGTGCCAGCAGCCAAGATCCGGGGGGGGACAATAATTCACCCCTCCACTTT. It translates to CASSQDPGGDNNSPLHF.